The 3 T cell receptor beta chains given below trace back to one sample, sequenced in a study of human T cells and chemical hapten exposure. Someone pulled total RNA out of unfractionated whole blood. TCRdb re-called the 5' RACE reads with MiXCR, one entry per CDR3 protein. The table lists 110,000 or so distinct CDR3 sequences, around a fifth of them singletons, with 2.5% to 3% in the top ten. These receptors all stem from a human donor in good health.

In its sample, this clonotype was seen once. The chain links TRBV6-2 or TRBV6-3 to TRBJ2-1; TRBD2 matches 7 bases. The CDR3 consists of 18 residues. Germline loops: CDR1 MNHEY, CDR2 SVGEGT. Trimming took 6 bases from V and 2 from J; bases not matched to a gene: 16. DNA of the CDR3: TGTGCCAGCAGCCCTAGGGGTGGTGGCCTAGCGGCCTACAATGAGCAGTTCTTC. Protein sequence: CASSPRGGGLAAYNEQFF.

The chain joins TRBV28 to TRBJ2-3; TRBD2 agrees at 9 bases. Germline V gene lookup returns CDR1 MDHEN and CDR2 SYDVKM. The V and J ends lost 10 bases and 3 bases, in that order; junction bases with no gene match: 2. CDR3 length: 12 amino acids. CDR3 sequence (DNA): TGTGCCACCCTAGCGGGGACAGATACGCAGTATTTT. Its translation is CATLAGTDTQYF.

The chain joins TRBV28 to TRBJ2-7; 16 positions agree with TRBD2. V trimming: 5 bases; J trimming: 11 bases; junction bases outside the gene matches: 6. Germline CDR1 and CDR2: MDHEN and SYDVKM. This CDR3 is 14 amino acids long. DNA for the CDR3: TGTGCCAGCAGTCCGGGACTAGCGGGAGGGTTCAAGTACTTC. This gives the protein CASSPGLAGGFKYF.